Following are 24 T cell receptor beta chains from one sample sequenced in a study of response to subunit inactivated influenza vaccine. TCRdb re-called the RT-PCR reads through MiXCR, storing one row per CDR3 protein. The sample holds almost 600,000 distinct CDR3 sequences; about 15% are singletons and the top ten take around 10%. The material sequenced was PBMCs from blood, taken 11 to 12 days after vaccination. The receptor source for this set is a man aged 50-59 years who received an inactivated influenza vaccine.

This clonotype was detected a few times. The CDR3 nucleotides are TGTGCCAGCAGCCCGAACCGGTATCACTCCTACAATGAGCAGTTCTTC. Protein sequence: CASSPNRYHSYNEQFF. The J gene is TRBJ2-1, the V gene TRBV2; no clear D. The CDR3 runs to 16 residues. Germline values: CDR1 SNHLY, CDR2 FYNNEI. The ends were cut back, 6 bases at V and 0 bases at J, with 15 bases in the middle.

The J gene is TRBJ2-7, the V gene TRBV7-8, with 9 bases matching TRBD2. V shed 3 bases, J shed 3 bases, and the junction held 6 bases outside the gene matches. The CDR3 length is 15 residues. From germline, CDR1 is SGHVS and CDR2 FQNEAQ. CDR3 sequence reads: CASSFGLAGVYEQYF. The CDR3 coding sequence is TGTGCCAGCAGCTTCGGGTTAGCGGGAGTCTACGAGCAGTACTTC.

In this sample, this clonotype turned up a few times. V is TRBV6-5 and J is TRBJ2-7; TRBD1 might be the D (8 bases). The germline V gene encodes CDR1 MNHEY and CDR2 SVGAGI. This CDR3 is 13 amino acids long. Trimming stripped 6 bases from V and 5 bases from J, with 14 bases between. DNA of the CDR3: TGTGCCAGCAGATTACAGGGGGGGCACGAGCAGTACTTC. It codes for CASRLQGGHEQYF.

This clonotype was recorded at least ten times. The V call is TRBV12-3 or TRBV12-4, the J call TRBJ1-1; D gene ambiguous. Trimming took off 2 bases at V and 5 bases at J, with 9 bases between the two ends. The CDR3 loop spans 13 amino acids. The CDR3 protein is CASSLFAGTEAFF. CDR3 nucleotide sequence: TGTGCCAGCAGTTTATTCGCGGGAACTGAAGCTTTCTTT.

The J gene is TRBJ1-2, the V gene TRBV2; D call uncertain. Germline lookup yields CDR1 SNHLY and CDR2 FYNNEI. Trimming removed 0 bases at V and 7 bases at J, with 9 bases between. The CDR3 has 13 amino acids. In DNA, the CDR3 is TGTGCCAGCAGTGAAGCAGGGTTTACTGGCTACACCTTC. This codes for CASSEAGFTGYTF.

CDR3 sequence reads: CASSLVFSGPDTQYF. The CDR3 region has the DNA TGCGCCAGCAGCTTGGTTTTTTCAGGGCCAGATACGCAGTATTTT. The chain links TRBV5-1 to TRBJ2-3, with D perhaps TRBD1 (5 bases). Germline lookup yields CDR1 SGHRS and CDR2 YFSETQ. With 0 bases removed from V and 4 bases from J, the gap between germline ends came to 12 bases. There are 15 residues in the CDR3.

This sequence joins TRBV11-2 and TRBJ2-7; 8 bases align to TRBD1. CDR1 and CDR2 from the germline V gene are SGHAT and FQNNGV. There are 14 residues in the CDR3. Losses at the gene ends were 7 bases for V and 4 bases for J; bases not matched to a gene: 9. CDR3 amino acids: CASTQNRGFYEQYF. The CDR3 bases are TGTGCCAGCACCCAGAACAGGGGGTTTTACGAGCAGTACTTC.

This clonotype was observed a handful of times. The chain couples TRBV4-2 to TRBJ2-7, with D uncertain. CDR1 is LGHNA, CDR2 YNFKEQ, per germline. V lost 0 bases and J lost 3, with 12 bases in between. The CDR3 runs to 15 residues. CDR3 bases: TGTGCCAGCAGCCAAGAGCGATTGGGCGGCTACGAGCAGTACTTC. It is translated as CASSQERLGGYEQYF.

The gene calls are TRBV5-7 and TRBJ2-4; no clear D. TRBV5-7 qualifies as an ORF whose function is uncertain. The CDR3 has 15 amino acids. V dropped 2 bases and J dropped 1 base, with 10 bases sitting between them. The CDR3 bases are TGTGCCAGCAGCTTCTCAGAGGCTGCCAAAAACATTCAGTACTTC. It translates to CASSFSEAAKNIQYF.

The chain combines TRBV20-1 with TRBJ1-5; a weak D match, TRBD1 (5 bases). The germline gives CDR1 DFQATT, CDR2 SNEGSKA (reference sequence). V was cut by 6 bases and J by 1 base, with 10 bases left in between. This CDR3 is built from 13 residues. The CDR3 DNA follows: TGCAGTGCAGCGGGGGACAGCAATCAGCCCCAGCATTTT. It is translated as CSAAGDSNQPQHF.

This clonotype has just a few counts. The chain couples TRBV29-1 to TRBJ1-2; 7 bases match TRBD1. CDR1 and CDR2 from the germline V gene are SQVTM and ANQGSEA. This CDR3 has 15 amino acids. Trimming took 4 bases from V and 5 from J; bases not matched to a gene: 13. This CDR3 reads CSVAKGQRRGYGYTF. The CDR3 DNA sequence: TGCAGCGTTGCCAAGGGACAGAGGCGAGGGTATGGCTACACCTTC.

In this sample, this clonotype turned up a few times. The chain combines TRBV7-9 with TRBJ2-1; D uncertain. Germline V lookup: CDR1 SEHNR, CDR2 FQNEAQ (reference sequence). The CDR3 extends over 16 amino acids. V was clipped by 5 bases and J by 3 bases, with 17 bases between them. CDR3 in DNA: TGTGCCAGCAGCCTCGGAGTGATGTTAGGCTACAATGAGCAGTTCTTC. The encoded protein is CASSLGVMLGYNEQFF.

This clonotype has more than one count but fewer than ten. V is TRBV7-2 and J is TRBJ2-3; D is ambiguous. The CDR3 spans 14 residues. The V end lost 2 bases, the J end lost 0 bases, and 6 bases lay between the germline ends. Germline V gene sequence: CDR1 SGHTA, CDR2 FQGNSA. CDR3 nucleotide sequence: TGTGCCAGCAGCTTAAAACAGAGCACAGATACGCAGTATTTT. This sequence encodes CASSLKQSTDTQYF.

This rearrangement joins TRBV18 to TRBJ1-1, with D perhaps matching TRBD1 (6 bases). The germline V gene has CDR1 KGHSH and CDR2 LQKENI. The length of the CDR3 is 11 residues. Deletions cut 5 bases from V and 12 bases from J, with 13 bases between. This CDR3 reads CASSIGQSSFF. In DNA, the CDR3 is TGTGCCAGCTCAATCGGACAGAGCTCTTTCTTT.

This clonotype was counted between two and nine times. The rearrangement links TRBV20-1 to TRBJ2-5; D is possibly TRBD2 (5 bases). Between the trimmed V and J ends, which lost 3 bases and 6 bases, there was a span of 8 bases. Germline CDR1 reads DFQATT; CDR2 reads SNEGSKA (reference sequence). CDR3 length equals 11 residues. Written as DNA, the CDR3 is TGCAGTGCTAGGGACGGGAAGACCCAGTACTTC. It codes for CSARDGKTQYF.

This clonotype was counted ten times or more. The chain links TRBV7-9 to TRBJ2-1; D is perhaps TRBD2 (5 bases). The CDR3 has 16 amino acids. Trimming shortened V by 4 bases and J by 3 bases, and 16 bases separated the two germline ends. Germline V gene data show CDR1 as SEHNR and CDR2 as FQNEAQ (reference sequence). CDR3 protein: CASSSQRRVFYNEQFF. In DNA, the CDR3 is TGTGCCAGCAGCTCCCAGCGGCGGGTCTTCTACAATGAGCAGTTCTTC. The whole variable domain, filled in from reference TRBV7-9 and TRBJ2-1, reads DTGVSQNPRHKITKRGQNVTFRCDPISEHNRLYWYRQTLGQGPEFLTYFQNEAQLEKSRLLSDRFSAERPKGSFSTLEIQRTEQGDSAMYLCASSSQRRVFYNEQFFGPGTRLTVL.

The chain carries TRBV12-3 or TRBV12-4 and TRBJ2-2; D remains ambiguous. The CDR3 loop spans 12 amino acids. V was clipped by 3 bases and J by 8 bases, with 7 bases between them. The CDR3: CASSFARGELFF. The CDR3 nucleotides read TGTGCCAGCAGTTTTGCGCGTGGGGAGCTGTTTTTT.

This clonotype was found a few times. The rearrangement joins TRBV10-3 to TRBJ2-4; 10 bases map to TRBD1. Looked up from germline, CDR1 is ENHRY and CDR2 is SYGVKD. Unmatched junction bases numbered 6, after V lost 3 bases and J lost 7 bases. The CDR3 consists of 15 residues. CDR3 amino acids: CAISEMGQGTNIQYF. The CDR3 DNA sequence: TGTGCCATCAGTGAAATGGGACAGGGGACGAACATTCAGTACTTC.

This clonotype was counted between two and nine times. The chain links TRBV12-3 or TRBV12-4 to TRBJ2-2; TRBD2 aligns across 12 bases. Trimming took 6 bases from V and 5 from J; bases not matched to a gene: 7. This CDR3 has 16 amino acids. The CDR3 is CASSTTSGRRTGELFF. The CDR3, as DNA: TGTGCCAGCAGCACCACTAGCGGGAGGCGGACCGGGGAGCTGTTTTTT.

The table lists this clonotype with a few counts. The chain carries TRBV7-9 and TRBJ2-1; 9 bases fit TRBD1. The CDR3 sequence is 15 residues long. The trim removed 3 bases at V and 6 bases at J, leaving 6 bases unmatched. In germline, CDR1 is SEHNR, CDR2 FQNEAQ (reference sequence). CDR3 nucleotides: TGTGCCAGCAGCTTGACAGGGGGAGGAGGCAATGAGCAGTTCTTC. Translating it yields CASSLTGGGGNEQFF.

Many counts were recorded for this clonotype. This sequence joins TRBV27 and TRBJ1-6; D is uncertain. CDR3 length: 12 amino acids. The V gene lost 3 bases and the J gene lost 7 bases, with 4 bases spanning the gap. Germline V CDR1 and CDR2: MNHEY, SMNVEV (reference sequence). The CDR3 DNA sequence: TGTGCCAGCAGTTTCGCCAATTCACCCCTCCACTTT. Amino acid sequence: CASSFANSPLHF.

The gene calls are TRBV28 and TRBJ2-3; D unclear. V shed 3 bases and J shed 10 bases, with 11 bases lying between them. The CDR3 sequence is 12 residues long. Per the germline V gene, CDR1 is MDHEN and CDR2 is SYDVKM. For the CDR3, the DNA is TGTGCCAGCAGTTTGGCCGCGACATCGCAGTATTTT. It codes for CASSLAATSQYF. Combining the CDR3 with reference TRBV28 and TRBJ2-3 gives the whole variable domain DVKVTQSSRYLVKRTGEKVFLECVQDMDHENMFWYRQDPGLGLRLIYFSYDVKMKEKGDIPEGYSVSREKKERFSLILESASTNQTSMYLCASSLAATSQYFGPGTRLTVL.

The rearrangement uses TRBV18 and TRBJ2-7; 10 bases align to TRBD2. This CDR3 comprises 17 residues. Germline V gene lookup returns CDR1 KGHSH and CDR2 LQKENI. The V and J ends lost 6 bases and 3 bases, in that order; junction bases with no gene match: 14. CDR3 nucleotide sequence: TGTGCCAGCTCCCCAGGGTCGGCTAGCGGGAGCTACTACGAGCAGTACTTC. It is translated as CASSPGSASGSYYEQYF.

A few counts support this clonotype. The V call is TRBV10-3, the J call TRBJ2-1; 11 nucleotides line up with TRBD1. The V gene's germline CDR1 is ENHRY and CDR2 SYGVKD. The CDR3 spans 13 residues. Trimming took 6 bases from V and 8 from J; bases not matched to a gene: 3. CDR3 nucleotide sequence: TGTGCCATCAGCGGACAGGGGGCCTATGAGCAGTTCTTC. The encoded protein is CAISGQGAYEQFF.